This paragraph reports one T cell receptor beta chain. Its antigen is not known. The record originates from a study of OX40 agonist ivuxolimab in advanced cancers. Study conclusions and caveats: Among the lowest peripheral clonal expansion occurred in 0.1-3.0 mg/kg partial responders. Expanded clones belonging to CD8+ T cells outnumbered, on average, those of CD4+.

Clones were sequenced by immunoSEQ multiplex PCR, and TCRdb holds only the in-frame ones, with some missing. The sample comprises 8,500 to 11,000 clones, over 65% of which are singletons, and approximately 28% rests with the top ten. Germline CDR1 reads SGHNT; CDR2 reads YENEEA. There are 17 residues in the CDR3. The junction had 7 bases not matched to a gene; V was cut back by 2 bases and J by 5 bases. Exclusion of a patient followed from autoimmune disease history or systemic immunosuppression. The chain is built from TRBV11-3 and TRBJ2-2; 11 bases are a match to TRBD1. Sample: CD4+ or CD8+ T cells sorted from blood, taken in a trial of the OX40 agonist ivuxolimab. The clonotype comes from an adult with an advanced solid tumor such as melanoma, head and neck, liver or kidney cancer. The CDR3 nucleotides read TGTGCCAGCAGCTTAAGGGGACAGGGGGTTAAGACCGGGGAGCTGTTTTTT. Its protein product is CASSLRGQGVKTGELFF.